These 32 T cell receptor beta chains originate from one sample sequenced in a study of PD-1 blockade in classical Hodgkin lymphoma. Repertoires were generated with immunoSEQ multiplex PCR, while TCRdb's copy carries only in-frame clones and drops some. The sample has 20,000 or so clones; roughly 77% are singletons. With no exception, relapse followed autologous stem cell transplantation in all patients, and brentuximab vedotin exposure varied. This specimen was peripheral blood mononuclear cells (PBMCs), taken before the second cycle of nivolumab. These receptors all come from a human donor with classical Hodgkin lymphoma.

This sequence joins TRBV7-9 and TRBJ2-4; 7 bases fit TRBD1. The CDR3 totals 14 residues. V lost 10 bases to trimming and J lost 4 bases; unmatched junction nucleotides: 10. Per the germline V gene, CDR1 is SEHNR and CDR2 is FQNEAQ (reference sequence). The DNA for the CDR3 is TGTGCCACGGAAGGGGGCGCTTGGAAAAACATTCAGTACTTC. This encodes CATEGGAWKNIQYF.

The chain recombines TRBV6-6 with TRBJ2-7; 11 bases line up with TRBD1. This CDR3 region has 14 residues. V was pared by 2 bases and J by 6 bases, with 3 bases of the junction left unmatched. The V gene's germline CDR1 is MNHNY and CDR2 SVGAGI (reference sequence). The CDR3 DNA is TGTGCCAGCAGTTACCCCGGGACAGGGGGCGAGCAGTACTTC. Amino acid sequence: CASSYPGTGGEQYF.

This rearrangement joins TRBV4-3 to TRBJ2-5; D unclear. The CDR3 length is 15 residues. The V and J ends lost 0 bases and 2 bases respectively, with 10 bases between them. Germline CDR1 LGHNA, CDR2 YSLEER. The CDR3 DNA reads TGCGCCAGCAGCCAAGATCCATCAGCGCAAGAGACCCAGTACTTC. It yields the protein CASSQDPSAQETQYF.

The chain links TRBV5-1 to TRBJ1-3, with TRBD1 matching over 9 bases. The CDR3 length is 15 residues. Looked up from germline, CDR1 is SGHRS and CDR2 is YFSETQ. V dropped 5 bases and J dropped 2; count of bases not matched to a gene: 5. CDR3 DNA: TGCGCCAGCAGGGGACAGGGCAGGGCTGGAAACACCATATATTTT. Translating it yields CASRGQGRAGNTIYF.

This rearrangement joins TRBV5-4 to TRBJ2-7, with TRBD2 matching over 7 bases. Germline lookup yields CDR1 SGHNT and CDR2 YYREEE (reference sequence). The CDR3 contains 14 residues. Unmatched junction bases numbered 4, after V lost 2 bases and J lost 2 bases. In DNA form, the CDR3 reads TGTGCCAGCAGCTTTGAAGCGGGACCCTACGAGCAGTACTTC. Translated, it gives CASSFEAGPYEQYF.

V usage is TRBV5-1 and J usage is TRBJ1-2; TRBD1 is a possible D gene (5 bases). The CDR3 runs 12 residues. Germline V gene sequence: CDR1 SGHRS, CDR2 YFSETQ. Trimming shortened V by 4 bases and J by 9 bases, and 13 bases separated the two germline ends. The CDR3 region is CASSTGRRSYTF. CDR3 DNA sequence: TGCGCCAGCAGCACAGGACGTCGTAGCTACACCTTC.

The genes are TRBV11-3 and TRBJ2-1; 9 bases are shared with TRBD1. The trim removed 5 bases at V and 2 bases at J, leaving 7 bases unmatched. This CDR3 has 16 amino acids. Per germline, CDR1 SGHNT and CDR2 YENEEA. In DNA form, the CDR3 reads TGTGCCAGCAGCCCCCAAGGGACAGGGACCTACAATGAGCAGTTCTTC. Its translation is CASSPQGTGTYNEQFF.

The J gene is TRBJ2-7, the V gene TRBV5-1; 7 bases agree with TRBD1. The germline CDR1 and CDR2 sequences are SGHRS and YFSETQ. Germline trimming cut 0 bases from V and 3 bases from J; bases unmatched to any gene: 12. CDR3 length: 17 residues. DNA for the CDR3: TGCGCCAGCAGCTTGGAAAACAGGGGTTTTGAGAACTACGAGCAGTACTTC. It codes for CASSLENRGFENYEQYF.

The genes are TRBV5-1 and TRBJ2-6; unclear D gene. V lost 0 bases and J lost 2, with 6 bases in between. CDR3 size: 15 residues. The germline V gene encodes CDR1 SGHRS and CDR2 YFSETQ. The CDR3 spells CASSLAITGANVLTF. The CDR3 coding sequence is TGCGCCAGCAGCTTGGCCATAACTGGGGCCAACGTCCTGACTTTC. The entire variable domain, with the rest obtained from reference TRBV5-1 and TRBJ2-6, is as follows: KAGVTQTPRYLIKTRGQQVTLSCSPISGHRSVSWYQQTPGQGLQFLFEYFSETQRNKGNFPGRFSGRQFSNSRSEMNVSTLELGDSALYLCASSLAITGANVLTFGAGSRLTVL.

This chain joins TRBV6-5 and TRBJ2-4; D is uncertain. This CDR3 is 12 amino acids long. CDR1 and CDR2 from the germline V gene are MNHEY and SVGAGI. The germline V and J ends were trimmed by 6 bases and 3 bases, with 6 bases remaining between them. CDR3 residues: CASRSNKNIQYF. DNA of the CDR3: TGTGCCAGCAGATCGAACAAAAACATTCAGTACTTC.

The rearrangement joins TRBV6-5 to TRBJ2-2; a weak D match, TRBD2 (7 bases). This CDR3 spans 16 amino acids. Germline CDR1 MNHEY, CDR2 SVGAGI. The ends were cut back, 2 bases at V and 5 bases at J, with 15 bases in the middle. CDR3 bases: TGTGCCAGCAGTTACGGGGGGCCCGGGAGGACCGGGGAGCTGTTTTTT. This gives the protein CASSYGGPGRTGELFF.

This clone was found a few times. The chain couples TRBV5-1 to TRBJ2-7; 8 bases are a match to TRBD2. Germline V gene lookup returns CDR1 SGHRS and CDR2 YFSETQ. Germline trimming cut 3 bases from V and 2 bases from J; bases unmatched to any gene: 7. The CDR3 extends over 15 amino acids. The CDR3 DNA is TGCGCCAGCAGCTCGGCTAGCGGGTTTCCCTACGAGCAGTACTTC. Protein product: CASSSASGFPYEQYF.

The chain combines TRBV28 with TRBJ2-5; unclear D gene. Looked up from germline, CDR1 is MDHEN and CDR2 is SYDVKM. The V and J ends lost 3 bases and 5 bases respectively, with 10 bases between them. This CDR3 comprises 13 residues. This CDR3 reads CASSLFIRETQYF. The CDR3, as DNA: TGTGCCAGCAGTTTGTTTATCCGGGAGACCCAGTACTTC. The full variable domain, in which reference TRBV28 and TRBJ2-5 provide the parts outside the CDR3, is DVKVTQSSRYLVKRTGEKVFLECVQDMDHENMFWYRQDPGLGLRLIYFSYDVKMKEKGDIPEGYSVSREKKERFSLILESASTNQTSMYLCASSLFIRETQYFGPGTRLLVL.

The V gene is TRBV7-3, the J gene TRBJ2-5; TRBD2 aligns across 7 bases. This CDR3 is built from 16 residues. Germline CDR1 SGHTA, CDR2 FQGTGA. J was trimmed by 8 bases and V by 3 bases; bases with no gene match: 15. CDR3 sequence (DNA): TGTGCCAGCAGCTTCAGTGGGGCTAGCGGCTTCCGAACCCAGTACTTC. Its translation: CASSFSGASGFRTQYF.

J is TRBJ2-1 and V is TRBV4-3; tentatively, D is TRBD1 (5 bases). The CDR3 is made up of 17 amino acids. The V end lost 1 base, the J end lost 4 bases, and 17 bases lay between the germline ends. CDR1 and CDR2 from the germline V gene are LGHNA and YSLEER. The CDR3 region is CASSQGSTARTYNEQFF. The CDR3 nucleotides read TGCGCCAGCAGCCAAGGCTCGACGGCCAGGACATACAATGAGCAGTTCTTC.

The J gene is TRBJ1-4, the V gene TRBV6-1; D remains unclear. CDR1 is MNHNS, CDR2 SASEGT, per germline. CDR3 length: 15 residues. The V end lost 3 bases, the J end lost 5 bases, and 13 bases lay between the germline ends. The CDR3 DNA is TGTGCCAGCAGTGATGAAGACATGTCGAATGAAAAACTGTTTTTT. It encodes CASSDEDMSNEKLFF.

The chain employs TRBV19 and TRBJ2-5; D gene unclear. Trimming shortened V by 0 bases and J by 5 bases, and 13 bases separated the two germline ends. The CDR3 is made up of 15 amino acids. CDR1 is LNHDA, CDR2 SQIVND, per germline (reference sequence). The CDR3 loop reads CASSIEKGPWETQYF. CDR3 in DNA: TGTGCCAGTAGTATAGAGAAAGGGCCGTGGGAGACCCAGTACTTC.

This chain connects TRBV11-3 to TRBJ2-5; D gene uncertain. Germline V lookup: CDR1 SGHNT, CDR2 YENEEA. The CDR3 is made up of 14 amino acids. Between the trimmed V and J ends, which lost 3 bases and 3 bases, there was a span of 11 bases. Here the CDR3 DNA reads TGTGCCAGCAGCTTCGATCCAGCCGAAGAGACCCAGTACTTC. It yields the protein CASSFDPAEETQYF. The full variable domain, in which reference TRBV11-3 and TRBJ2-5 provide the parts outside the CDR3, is EAGVVQSPRYKIIEKKQPVAFWCNPISGHNTLYWYLQNLGQGPELLIRYENEEAVDDSQLPKDRFSAERLKGVDSTLKIQPAELGDSAVYLCASSFDPAEETQYFGPGTRLLVL.

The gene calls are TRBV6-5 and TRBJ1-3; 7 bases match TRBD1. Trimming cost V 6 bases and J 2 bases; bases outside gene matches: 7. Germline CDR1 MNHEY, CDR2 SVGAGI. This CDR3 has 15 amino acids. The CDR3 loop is CASSLRGGAGNTIYF. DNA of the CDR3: TGTGCCAGCAGCCTCAGGGGGGGAGCTGGAAACACCATATATTTT.

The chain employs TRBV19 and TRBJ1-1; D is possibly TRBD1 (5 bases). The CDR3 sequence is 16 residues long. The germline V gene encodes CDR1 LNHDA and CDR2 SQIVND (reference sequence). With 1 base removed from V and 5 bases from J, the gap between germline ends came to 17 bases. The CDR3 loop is CASSIAGDGGGTEAFF. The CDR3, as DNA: TGTGCCAGTAGTATAGCCGGAGACGGTGGGGGGACTGAAGCTTTCTTT.

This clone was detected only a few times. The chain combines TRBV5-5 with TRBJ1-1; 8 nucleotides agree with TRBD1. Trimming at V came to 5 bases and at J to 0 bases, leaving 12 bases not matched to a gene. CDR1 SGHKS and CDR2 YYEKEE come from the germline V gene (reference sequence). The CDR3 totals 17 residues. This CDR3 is CASRTDRGPLMNTEAFF. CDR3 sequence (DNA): TGTGCCAGCAGAACCGACAGGGGCCCACTGATGAACACTGAAGCTTTCTTT.

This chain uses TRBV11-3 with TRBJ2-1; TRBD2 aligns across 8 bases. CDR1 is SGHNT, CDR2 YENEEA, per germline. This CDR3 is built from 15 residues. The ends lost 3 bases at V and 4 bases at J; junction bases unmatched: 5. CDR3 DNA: TGTGCCAGCAGCTTTCGGGAGGGACCTTACAATGAGCAGTTCTTC. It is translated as CASSFREGPYNEQFF.

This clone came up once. The CDR3 sequence: CASSLGWAGVDTQYF. The CDR3 bases are TGTGCCAGCAGCTTAGGTTGGGCGGGAGTAGATACGCAGTATTTT. The chain combines TRBV7-9 with TRBJ2-3; 7 bases are a match to TRBD2. The ends lost 1 base at V and 5 bases at J; junction bases unmatched: 6. Germline loops: CDR1 SEHNR, CDR2 FQNEAQ (reference sequence). This CDR3 has 15 residues.

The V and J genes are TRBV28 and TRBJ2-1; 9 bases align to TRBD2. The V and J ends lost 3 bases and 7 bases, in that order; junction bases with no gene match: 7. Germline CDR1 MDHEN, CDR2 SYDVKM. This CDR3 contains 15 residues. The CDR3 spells CASSFGGRAANEQFF. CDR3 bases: TGTGCCAGCAGTTTTGGCGGGAGGGCCGCGAATGAGCAGTTCTTC.

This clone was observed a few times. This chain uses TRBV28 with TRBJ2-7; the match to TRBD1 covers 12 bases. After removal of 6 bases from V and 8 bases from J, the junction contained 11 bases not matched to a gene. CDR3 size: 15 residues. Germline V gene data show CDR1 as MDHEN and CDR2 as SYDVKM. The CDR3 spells CASSSRDRGRDQQYF. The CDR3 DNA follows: TGTGCCAGCAGCAGCCGGGACAGGGGGCGCGATCAGCAGTACTTC.

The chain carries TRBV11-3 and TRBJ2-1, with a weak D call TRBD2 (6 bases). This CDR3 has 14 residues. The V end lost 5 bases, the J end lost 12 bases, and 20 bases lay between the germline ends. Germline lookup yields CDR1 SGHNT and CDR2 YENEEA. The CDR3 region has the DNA TGTGCCAGCAGCCCCGTCCGCGCCGGGAGTAGGCAGTTCTTC. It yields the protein CASSPVRAGSRQFF.

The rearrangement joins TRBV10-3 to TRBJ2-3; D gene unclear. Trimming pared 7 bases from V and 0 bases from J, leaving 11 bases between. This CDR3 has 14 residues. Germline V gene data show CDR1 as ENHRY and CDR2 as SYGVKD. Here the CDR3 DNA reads TGTGCCATCACTGGCGGAACTAGCACAGATACGCAGTATTTT. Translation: CAITGGTSTDTQYF.

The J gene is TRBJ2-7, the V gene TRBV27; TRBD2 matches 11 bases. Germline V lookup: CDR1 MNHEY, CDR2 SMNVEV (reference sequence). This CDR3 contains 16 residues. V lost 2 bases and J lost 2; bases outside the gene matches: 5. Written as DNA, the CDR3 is TGTGCCAGCAGTTTACGAGGGACTAGCGGACCCTACGAGCAGTACTTC. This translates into CASSLRGTSGPYEQYF.

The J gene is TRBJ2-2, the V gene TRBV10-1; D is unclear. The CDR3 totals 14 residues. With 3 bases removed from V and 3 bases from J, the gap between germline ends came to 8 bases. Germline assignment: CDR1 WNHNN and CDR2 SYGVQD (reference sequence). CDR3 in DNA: TGCGCCAGCAGTGACGGGTCGGACACCGGGGAGCTGTTTTTT. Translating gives CASSDGSDTGELFF.

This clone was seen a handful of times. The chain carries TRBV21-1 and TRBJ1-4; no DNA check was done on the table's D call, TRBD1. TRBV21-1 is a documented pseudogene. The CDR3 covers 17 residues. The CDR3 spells CASSKEGVTGDVEKLFF. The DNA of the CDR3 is TGTGCCAGCAGCAAAGAGGGGGTGACAGGGGACGTTGAAAAACTGTTTTTT.

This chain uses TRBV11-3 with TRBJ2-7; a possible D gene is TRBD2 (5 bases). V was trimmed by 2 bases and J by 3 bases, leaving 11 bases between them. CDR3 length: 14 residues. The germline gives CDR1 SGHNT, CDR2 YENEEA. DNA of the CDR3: TGTGCCAGCAGCTTACGAGCGGTCCGCTACGAGCAGTACTTC. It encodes CASSLRAVRYEQYF.

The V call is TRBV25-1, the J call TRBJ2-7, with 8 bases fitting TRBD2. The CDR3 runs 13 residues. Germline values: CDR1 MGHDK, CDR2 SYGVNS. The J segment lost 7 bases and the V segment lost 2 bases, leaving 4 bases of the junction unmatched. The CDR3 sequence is CASSEPLAGEQYF. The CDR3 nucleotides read TGTGCCAGCAGTGAACCTTTAGCGGGAGAGCAGTACTTC.